This passage covers 9 T cell receptor beta chains from one sample sequenced in a study of blood T cell repertoires in COVID-19. Repertoires were generated with immunoSEQ multiplex PCR, while TCRdb's copy carries only in-frame clones and drops some. The sample lists some 150,000 clones, around four fifths seen once, with approximately 4% in the top ten. Sequencing was performed on PBMCs or T cells enriched from blood (not recorded which). These receptors all come from a woman in her forties or fifties in a cohort exposed to, infected with or recovered from COVID-19 (not recorded which).

This CDR3 reads CATEYSGDYNEQFF. In nucleotides, the CDR3 is TGTGCCACCGAGTATTCGGGGGACTACAATGAGCAGTTCTTC. The rearrangement joins TRBV24-1 to TRBJ2-1; D perhaps matches TRBD2 (6 bases). The ends were cut back, 9 bases at V and 3 bases at J, with 14 bases in the middle. Germline CDR1 and CDR2: KGHDR and SFDVKD. This CDR3 has 14 residues.

V usage is TRBV5-4 and J usage is TRBJ2-5; no definite D call. Trimming took 2 bases from V and 2 from J, leaving 7 bases between them. This CDR3 has 13 amino acids. CDR1 SGHNT and CDR2 YYREEE come from the germline V gene (reference sequence). The CDR3 DNA sequence: TGTGCCAGCAGCTTCGCAGCGCAAGAGACCCAGTACTTC. Amino acid sequence: CASSFAAQETQYF.

The gene calls are TRBV28 and TRBJ1-3; D is possibly TRBD1 (5 bases). The CDR3 is made up of 14 amino acids. Trimming cost V 8 bases and J 0 bases, with 11 bases left between them. Germline-derived CDR1 and CDR2 are MDHEN and SYDVKM. DNA for the CDR3: TGTGCCAGCCGGGACTCTAGCTCTGGAAACACCATATATTTT. The encoded protein is CASRDSSSGNTIYF.

This sequence joins TRBV3-1 (or the pseudogene TRBV3-2) and TRBJ1-2, with D possibly matching TRBD1 (5 bases). The V end lost 4 bases, the J end lost 3 bases, and 12 bases lay between the germline ends. In germline, CDR1 is LGHDT, CDR2 YNNKEL (reference sequence). The CDR3 totals 14 residues. The CDR3 spells CASSPSGGDYGYTF. Here the CDR3 DNA reads TGTGCCAGCAGCCCTAGCGGAGGGGACTATGGCTACACCTTC.

The genes are TRBV21-1 and TRBJ2-7; no check of the table's D call, TRBD2, against the DNA was made. TRBV21-1 is annotated as a pseudogene. The CDR3 spans 14 residues. The CDR3 region has the DNA TGTGCCAGCAGCAAACTCCTAGCGAACTACGAGCAGTACTTC. Translated: CASSKLLANYEQYF.

This clone came up a few times. The gene calls are TRBV6-4 and TRBJ2-1, with 7 bases aligning to TRBD2. V shed 4 bases and J 6 bases; nucleotides not matched to a gene: 6. This CDR3 is 14 amino acids long. Germline loops: CDR1 MRHNA, CDR2 SNTAGT. CDR3 sequence reads: CASSVGGSPNEQFF. CDR3 DNA: TGTGCCAGCAGTGTGGGCGGGAGCCCCAATGAGCAGTTCTTC.

V is TRBV10-1 and J is TRBJ2-1; D uncertain. This CDR3 is 14 amino acids long. Germline V gene data show CDR1 as WNHNN and CDR2 as SYGVQD (reference sequence). V dropped 0 bases and J dropped 4 bases, with 7 bases sitting between them. The chain's CDR3 is CASSESRGYNEQFF. The CDR3 DNA sequence: TGCGCCAGCAGTGAGTCTCGCGGATACAATGAGCAGTTCTTC.

This chain uses TRBV10-3 with TRBJ1-6, with 10 nucleotides matching TRBD1. V lost 4 bases, J lost 8 bases, and 5 bases stayed unmatched. Germline-derived CDR1 and CDR2 are ENHRY and SYGVKD. There are 15 residues in the CDR3. DNA for the CDR3: TGTGCCATCAGTGCGGGGGGGACAGGGGATTCACCCCTCCACTTT. Translating it yields CAISAGGTGDSPLHF.

J is TRBJ1-4 and V is TRBV5-1; 9 nucleotides agree with TRBD1. This CDR3 comprises 15 residues. V lost 4 bases, J lost 4 bases, and 5 bases stayed unmatched. Per the germline V gene, CDR1 is SGHRS and CDR2 is YFSETQ. The CDR3 loop reads CASSRDRAINEKLFF. CDR3 DNA sequence: TGCGCCAGCAGCCGGGACAGGGCCATTAATGAAAAACTGTTTTTT.